One sample yielded the 21 T cell receptor beta chains listed below, sequenced in a study of graft-versus-host responses after intestinal transplantation. Sequencing used immunoSEQ multiplex PCR; TCRdb keeps in-frame clones, though not all of them. Of approximately 130,000 clones in the sample, roughly 92% were seen once. Their antigens are not known. The specimen was unstimulated CD4+ T cells sorted from spleen or lymph node cells, collected before intestinal transplant. All receptors derive from a human donor who received an intestinal transplant.

V usage is TRBV9 and J usage is TRBJ2-1, with D hard to call. The V gene's germline CDR1 is SGDLS and CDR2 YYNGEE. Between the trimmed V and J ends, which lost 0 bases and 6 bases, there was a span of 13 bases. The CDR3 consists of 15 residues. The DNA of the CDR3 is TGTGCCAGCAGCGTAGGGGGATCTACCCTCAATGAGCAGTTCTTC. Translation: CASSVGGSTLNEQFF.

V is TRBV7-2 and J is TRBJ2-1, with D hard to call. V lost 3 bases and J 10 bases, leaving 7 bases between the germline ends. The CDR3 is 11 amino acids. Germline CDR1 SGHTA, CDR2 FQGNSA. The CDR3 protein is CASSFPREQFF. Here the CDR3 DNA reads TGTGCCAGCAGCTTTCCCAGGGAGCAGTTCTTC.

The chain combines TRBV4-1 with TRBJ2-7; 7 bases match TRBD1. This CDR3 is built from 14 residues. The V gene's germline CDR1 is MGHRA and CDR2 YSYEKL. The V and J ends lost 2 bases and 2 bases, in that order; junction bases with no gene match: 3. CDR3 sequence (DNA): TGCGCCAGCAGCCAACCACAGGGGCCCTACGAGCAGTACTTC. Amino acids: CASSQPQGPYEQYF.

The chain joins TRBV7-9 to TRBJ2-2, with D possibly called TRBD1 or TRBD2 (5 bases each). The CDR3 runs to 12 residues. CDR1 is SEHNR and CDR2 is FQNEAQ in the germline V gene (reference sequence). The V and J ends lost 5 bases and 6 bases respectively, with 7 bases between them. The CDR3, as DNA: TGTGCCAGCAGCCCGGGACCCGGGGAGCTGTTTTTT. Translation gives CASSPGPGELFF.

V is TRBV9 and J is TRBJ2-7; D is uncertain. In germline, CDR1 is SGDLS, CDR2 YYNGEE. V lost 4 bases and J 6 bases, leaving 11 bases between the germline ends. The CDR3 extends over 12 amino acids. The CDR3 nucleotides read TGTGCCAGCAGCCCCCGGCCCCCCGAGCAGTACTTC. The encoded protein is CASSPRPPEQYF.

The rearrangement uses TRBV6-5 and TRBJ2-1; D is perhaps TRBD1 (6 bases). CDR1 MNHEY and CDR2 SVGAGI come from the germline V gene. The CDR3 consists of 15 residues. Trimming took off 6 bases at V and 5 bases at J, with 17 bases between the two ends. Here the CDR3 DNA reads TGTGCCAGCAGCGCAGGGACACCCAGCAACAATGAGCAGTTCTTC. Its protein is CASSAGTPSNNEQFF.

The genes are TRBV6-1 and TRBJ2-1; D is undetermined. V shed 2 bases and J shed 4 bases, with 6 bases lying between them. This CDR3 region has 13 residues. Germline V CDR1 and CDR2: MNHNS, SASEGT. CDR3: CASSERPYNEQFF. CDR3 bases: TGTGCCAGCAGTGAAAGGCCATACAATGAGCAGTTCTTC.

V and J are TRBV5-1 and TRBJ2-3; 9 nucleotides agree with TRBD1. The CDR3 contains 16 residues. CDR1 and CDR2 (germline): SGHRS, YFSETQ. The V and J ends lost 4 bases and 2 bases, in that order; junction bases with no gene match: 8. CDR3 loop: CASSMTGQGPTDTQYF. For the CDR3, the DNA is TGCGCCAGCAGCATGACGGGACAGGGACCCACAGATACGCAGTATTTT.

This chain joins TRBV5-1 and TRBJ1-1, with 10 nucleotides matching TRBD1. CDR3 size: 13 residues. V shed 2 bases and J 6 bases; nucleotides not matched to a gene: 1. Germline lookup yields CDR1 SGHRS and CDR2 YFSETQ. CDR3 bases: TGCGCCAGCAGCTTAGACAGGGGGCCTGAAGCTTTCTTT. Protein product: CASSLDRGPEAFF.

The chain has TRBV7-8 and TRBJ2-3; 11 bases agree with TRBD1. The CDR3 is 18 residues long. Per the germline V gene, CDR1 is SGHVS and CDR2 is FQNEAQ. Trimming removed 5 bases from V and 3 bases from J; junction bases left unmatched: 13. The DNA for the CDR3 is TGTGCCAGCAGCCGTCCCAGGACAGGGGGCTTTAGGACAGATACGCAGTATTTT. Translating it yields CASSRPRTGGFRTDTQYF.

As DNA, the CDR3 is TGTGCCAGCAGCCTCTCGGGAAATGAAAAACTGTTTTTT. Translation gives CASSLSGNEKLFF. The rearrangement uses TRBV2 and TRBJ1-4; D unresolved. The germline V gene has CDR1 SNHLY and CDR2 FYNNEI. CDR3 length: 13 amino acids. Between the trimmed V and J ends, which lost 6 bases and 5 bases, there was a span of 10 bases. Using reference TRBV2 and TRBJ1-4 for the parts outside the CDR3, the full variable domain is EPEVTQTPSHQVTQMGQEVILRCVPISNHLYFYWYRQILGQKVEFLVSFYNNEISEKSEIFDDQFSVERPDGSNFTLKIRSTKLEDSAMYFCASSLSGNEKLFFGSGTQLSVL.

The rearrangement links TRBV30 to TRBJ2-1, with 9 positions matching TRBD1. CDR1 is GTSNPN, CDR2 SVGIG, per germline (reference sequence). J was trimmed by 4 bases and V by 4 bases; bases with no gene match: 5. CDR3 length equals 14 residues. CDR3 sequence: CAWNLDRGYNEQFF. The CDR3, as DNA: TGTGCCTGGAACCTGGACAGGGGATACAATGAGCAGTTCTTC. Together with reference TRBV30 and TRBJ2-1, the CDR3 gives the full variable domain: SQTIHQWPATLVQPVGSPLSLECTVEGTSNPNLYWYRQAAGRGLQLLFYSVGIGQISSEVPQNLSASRPQDRQFILSSKKLLLSDSGFYLCAWNLDRGYNEQFFGPGTRLTVL.

The chain employs TRBV19 and TRBJ1-2; TRBD1 agrees at 8 bases. CDR1 LNHDA and CDR2 SQIVND come from the germline V gene (reference sequence). J gave up 9 bases and V 8 bases, and 8 bases lay outside the gene matches. The CDR3 extends over 12 amino acids. In DNA form, the CDR3 reads TGTGCCAGTTCCTGGACAGGGTCCCGCTACACCTTC. Translation: CASSWTGSRYTF.

V is TRBV5-4 and J is TRBJ2-1, with TRBD2 matching over 10 bases. Unmatched junction bases numbered 8, after V lost 5 bases and J lost 6 bases. CDR3 size: 15 residues. The germline CDR1 and CDR2 sequences are SGHNT and YYREEE (reference sequence). CDR3 sequence: CASSFPSGGINEQFF. CDR3 coding DNA: TGTGCCAGCAGTTTTCCTAGCGGGGGAATCAATGAGCAGTTCTTC.

This clone was counted a single time. V usage is TRBV6-1 and J usage is TRBJ2-1; TRBD1 matches 9 bases. The germline gives CDR1 MNHNS, CDR2 SASEGT. The V gene end was trimmed by 4 bases and the J gene end by 3 bases; junction bases not matched to a gene: 4. This CDR3 has 15 amino acids. The CDR3, as DNA: TGTGCCAGCAGTGTGTGGGGACAGGGCTACAATGAGCAGTTCTTC. Translation: CASSVWGQGYNEQFF.

This rearrangement joins TRBV5-1 to TRBJ2-3, with TRBD1 matching 10 bases. Germline V gives CDR1 SGHRS, CDR2 YFSETQ. The CDR3 contains 15 residues. V gave up 2 bases and J gave up 6 bases; unmatched junction bases: 6. The CDR3 is CASSFGGTGVDTQYF. CDR3 bases: TGCGCCAGCAGCTTTGGTGGGACAGGGGTTGATACGCAGTATTTT.

The chain links TRBV5-1 to TRBJ2-1; 13 bases align to TRBD2. There are 15 residues in the CDR3. V lost 3 bases, J lost 4 bases, and 1 base stayed unmatched. The V gene's germline CDR1 is SGHRS and CDR2 YFSETQ. The CDR3 is CASSSGLAGYNEQFF. DNA of the CDR3: TGCGCCAGCAGCTCGGGACTAGCGGGGTACAATGAGCAGTTCTTC. The whole variable domain, remainder taken from reference TRBV5-1 and TRBJ2-1, is KAGVTQTPRYLIKTRGQQVTLSCSPISGHRSVSWYQQTPGQGLQFLFEYFSETQRNKGNFPGRFSGRQFSNSRSEMNVSTLELGDSALYLCASSSGLAGYNEQFFGPGTRLTVL.

The chain has TRBV18 and TRBJ1-3; 10 nucleotides align to TRBD1. This CDR3 has 17 amino acids. CDR1 and CDR2 (germline): KGHSH, LQKENI. Losses at the gene ends were 3 bases for V and 1 base for J; bases not matched to a gene: 6. CDR3 coding DNA: TGTGCCAGCTCACCCTCCGGGACAGGGGTTTCTGGAAACACCATATATTTT. Translation gives CASSPSGTGVSGNTIYF. The full variable domain, completed using reference TRBV18 and TRBJ1-3, is NAGVMQNPRHLVRRRGQEARLRCSPMKGHSHVYWYRQLPEEGLKFMVYLQKENIIDESGMPKERFSAEFPKEGPSILRIQQVVRGDSAAYFCASSPSGTGVSGNTIYFGEGSWLTVV.

The V gene is TRBV10-1, the J gene TRBJ2-7; D gene ambiguous. Germline loops: CDR1 WNHNN, CDR2 SYGVQD (reference sequence). The CDR3 runs 13 residues. Trimming left V 3 bases short and J 4 bases short, with 10 bases between. CDR3 protein: CASSESGRYEQYF. CDR3 DNA: TGCGCCAGCAGTGAATCGGGTAGATACGAGCAGTACTTC.

The gene calls are TRBV10-2 and TRBJ1-3; D unclear. Germline CDR1 is WSHSY and CDR2 is SAAADI. V was clipped by 2 bases and J by 2 bases, with 10 bases between them. This CDR3 contains 15 residues. The CDR3 nucleotides read TGCGCCAGCAGTGAGGGTGGGTGGGCTGGAAACACCATATATTTT. Amino acid sequence: CASSEGGWAGNTIYF.

V is TRBV5-1 and J is TRBJ2-1; TRBD1 agrees at 7 bases. CDR1 and CDR2 (germline): SGHRS, YFSETQ. V was pared by 2 bases and J by 4 bases, with 12 bases of the junction left unmatched. CDR3 size: 17 residues. The CDR3 DNA follows: TGCGCCAGCAGCTTAGGACCGGGACAGTCTATTTACAATGAGCAGTTCTTC. Its translation is CASSLGPGQSIYNEQFF.